Following are 5 T cell receptor beta chains from one sample sequenced in a study of T cell repertoires in cytomegalovirus infection. TCRdb recomputed calls from the reads with MiXCR, one row per CDR3 protein. Of some 280,000 distinct CDR3 sequences listed, around 13% are singletons. Material for sequencing was PBMCs. Every receptor here comes from a human donor in good health (CMV status not recorded). Some clones in this sample may be carry-over from other donors' samples.

The CDR3 region is CASRGGAANEQFF. As DNA, the CDR3 is TGTGCCAGCAGAGGGGGAGCGGCCAATGAGCAGTTCTTC. The chain carries TRBV6-2 or TRBV6-3 and TRBJ2-1; TRBD1 might be the D (6 bases). This CDR3 is 13 amino acids long. V lost 6 bases, J lost 6 bases, and 12 bases lay in between. CDR1 and CDR2 (germline): MNHEY, SVGEGT.

This clonotype was counted once. The junction shows a germline mismatch at one end, possibly a read error. In DNA, the CDR3 is TGTGCCAGCAGCGTTTACGGGGACCTAGCGTACAAGGAGCAGTTCTTC. Residues: CASSVYGDLAYKEQFF. V gene TRBV9 combines with J gene TRBJ2-1; D is possibly TRBD2 (6 bases). This CDR3 spans 16 amino acids. CDR1 and CDR2 (germline): SGDLS, YYNGEE.

This clonotype came up many times. The CDR3 here is CASSLEARVGETEAFF. The CDR3 DNA follows: TGTGCCAGCAGCTTAGAGGCCCGGGTTGGGGAAACTGAAGCTTTCTTT. The chain couples TRBV7-9 to TRBJ1-1, with D hard to call. V was clipped by 1 base and J by 5 bases, with 17 bases between them. The CDR3 runs 16 residues. CDR1 is SEHNR and CDR2 is FQNEAQ in the germline V gene (reference sequence).

This clonotype was counted at least ten times. In DNA form, the CDR3 reads TGCAGTGTAAAGCGGGGGGCATCCTACGAGCAGTACTTC. It is translated as CSVKRGASYEQYF. The chain uses TRBV20-1 and TRBJ2-7; 9 bases line up with TRBD2. Germline CDR1 reads DFQATT; CDR2 reads SNEGSKA (reference sequence). The ends lost 7 bases at V and 1 base at J; junction bases unmatched: 5. The CDR3 contains 13 residues.

CDR3 DNA sequence: TGCAGCGTTCGAGTAGCGGGAGTCTACGAGCAGTACTTC. The encoded protein is CSVRVAGVYEQYF. This sequence joins TRBV29-1 and TRBJ2-7; 9 positions agree with TRBD2. This CDR3 is built from 13 residues. The germline CDR1 and CDR2 sequences are SQVTM and ANQGSEA. The V segment lost 5 bases and the J segment 3 bases; nucleotides outside the gene matches: 5.